This passage covers 4 T cell receptor beta chains from one sample sequenced in a study of PD-L1 blockade in urothelial cancer. Time point specified: pretreatment peripheral blood. Measured with immunoSEQ multiplex PCR; TCRdb has only the in-frame clones, and not every one. The data contain 45,000 to 50,000 clones, 79% of them singletons. The specimen comprised PBMCs, sampled around atezolizumab (anti-PD-L1) treatment. The origin of the receptors is a man between 65 and 85 years old with urothelial cancer.

The rearrangement links TRBV28 to TRBJ1-2; a weak D match, TRBD1 (5 bases). V lost 8 bases and J 0 bases, leaving 10 bases between the germline ends. CDR1 and CDR2 (germline): MDHEN, SYDVKM. The CDR3 runs to 13 residues. Here the CDR3 reads CASQGSANYGYTF. The CDR3 DNA sequence: TGTGCCAGCCAGGGATCCGCTAACTATGGCTACACCTTC.

The gene calls are TRBV5-4 and TRBJ1-2; 8 bases align to TRBD1. Germline values: CDR1 SGHNT, CDR2 YYREEE (reference sequence). J lost 3 bases, V lost 0 bases, and 4 bases had no gene match. The CDR3 is 15 amino acids. The CDR3 coding sequence is TGTGCCAGCAGCTTGGGGACAGGGAGAGACTATGGCTACACCTTC. Translation gives CASSLGTGRDYGYTF.

The chain joins TRBV30 to TRBJ2-1; weak D call: TRBD1 (5 bases). Trimming shortened V by 0 bases and J by 9 bases, and 24 bases separated the two germline ends. The CDR3 runs to 17 residues. Per the germline V gene, CDR1 is GTSNPN and CDR2 is SVGIG (reference sequence). DNA for the CDR3: TGTGCCTGGAGTGTAGGGGTGATAAGGTTAACCGAGAGTGAGCAGTTCTTC. Translated: CAWSVGVIRLTESEQFF.

The count of this clone is one. The chain couples TRBV19 to TRBJ2-7; 12 nucleotides agree with TRBD1. The CDR3 is 15 amino acids. Trimming took 3 bases from V and 4 from J; bases not matched to a gene: 4. Germline V gene data show CDR1 as LNHDA and CDR2 as SQIVND (reference sequence). The CDR3 spells CASSMGTGGVYEQYF. The CDR3 DNA follows: TGTGCCAGTAGTATGGGGACAGGGGGCGTGTACGAGCAGTACTTC.